This T cell receptor beta chain was profiled in a study of T cell clonality in common variable immunodeficiency. As for this clone: Antigen specificity is unknown. The CDR3 end falls 3 residues outside the read, so it is completed with the germline J gene.

CDR1 and CDR2 (germline): SGHRS, YFSETQ. V gave up 4 bases and J gave up 5 bases; unmatched junction bases: 7. The CDR3 spans 15 residues. Sequenced by immunoSEQ multiplex PCR; TCRdb stores in-frame clones only, minus some. The repertoire yields roughly 30,000 clones, none seen only once; the top ten contain over 25%. Broader study findings: In common variable immunodeficiency, TCR beta chains reportedly carried fewer deletions and N-nucleotide insertions. Shared TCRbeta clones were fewer between CVID subjects than controls.

The rearrangement links TRBV5-1 to TRBJ2-1, with 9 bases identical to TRBD1. The receptor was isolated from a human donor with common variable immunodeficiency. Input material: peripheral blood mononuclear cells. CDR3 residues: CASSQPGQGDNEQFF. Incomplete CDR3 DNA: TGCGCCAGCAGCCAACCGGGACAGGGCGACAATGAG.